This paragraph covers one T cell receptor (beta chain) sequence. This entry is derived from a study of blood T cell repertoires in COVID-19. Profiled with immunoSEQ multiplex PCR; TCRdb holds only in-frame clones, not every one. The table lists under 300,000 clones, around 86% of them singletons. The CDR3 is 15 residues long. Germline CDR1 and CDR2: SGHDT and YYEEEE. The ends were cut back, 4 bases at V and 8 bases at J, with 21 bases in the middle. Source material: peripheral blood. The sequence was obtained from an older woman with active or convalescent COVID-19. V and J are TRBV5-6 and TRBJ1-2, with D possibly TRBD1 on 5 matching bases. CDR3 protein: CASSLGGARFYGYTF. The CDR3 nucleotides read TGTGCCAGCAGCCTTGGTGGGGCACGATTCTACGGCTACACCTTC. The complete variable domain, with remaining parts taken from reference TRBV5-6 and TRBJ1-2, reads DAGVTQSPTHLIKTRGQQVTLRCSPKSGHDTVSWYQQALGQGPQFIFQYYEEEERQRGNFPDRFSGHQFPNYSSELNVNALLLGDSALYLCASSLGGARFYGYTFGSGTRLTVV.